This T cell receptor beta chain was identified in a study of human T cells and chemical hapten exposure (dated by TCRdb to the early 2020s). Background for the entire study: For sensitization, 2% DPC in acetone was applied to a roughly 2 cm by roughly 2 cm area of upper inner arm skin. For TCR sequencing, blood came from 25 to 35 alopecia patients at anywhere from one to four time points (pre-sensitization, 2, 6 and 24 weeks). Throughout the approximately 25-week study period, patients were also given weekly therapeutic DPC doses on the scalp. Libraries were pooled for sequencing, and per-sample TCR yields varied mainly because of small differences in library volumes within the pool. The patient cohort, mostly female, included alopecia areata with under or over 50% scalp involvement, alopecia totalis and alopecia universalis. Patch testing on the upper back used Finn chambers containing 0.01% DPC, with scoring done after 6 days according to International Contact Dermatitis Research Group standards. This study followed changes in the peripheral blood TCR repertoire in vivo during primary and secondary sensitization of alopecia patients to the hapten diphenylcyclopropenone (DPC). Blood samples were taken from patients before sensitization (week 0) and at 2, 6 and about 24 weeks after DPC sensitization.

Points the paper makes about the study in general: Because all patients had alopecia, a presumed autoimmune disease, the immune response of the patients might differ from that of healthy individuals. After repeated subsampling, changes were observed in the strength of the expansion versus patch-test correlation and in the threshold at which the correlation became significant. Significantly more large CDR3 similarity clusters were formed by expanded TCRs than by pre-sensitization or healthy control sets, consistent with antigen-driven responses. No change with DPC sensitization was found in the number of TCRs above 1 in 1000 frequency, and no evidence of global repertoire structure alterations was found. Patch test score was positively correlated with the number of PT1 expanded TCRs, with significance at thresholds 8, 16 and 32 but not at 4.

This clonotype was observed many times. Its antigen has not been determined. One base away there is no much larger clone; base qualities are not given. Library preparation used RACE. The listed sequencing device is NextSeq 500. During library preparation, unique molecular identifiers were attached to individual cDNA molecules so that TCRs could be counted in a quantitative, reproducible way. Both TCR alpha and TCR beta chains were sequenced from each blood RNA sample. For the original study's pipeline: A median of about 87,000 TCRs per sample was observed, with a range of about 23,224 to 750,000. The Decombinator software suite was used to annotate V, J and CDR3 in the TCR reads. For PS versus PT1 abundance plots, all samples were subsampled to the same number of TCRs (28,000). Expanded TCRs were defined as absent before sensitization and observed at least eight times at the 2-week time point. TCRdb cleaned the public reads at Q25 with fastp, built clones with MiXCR and kept in-frame beta chains. Each record represents a unique CDR3 protein, reported with the most common genes and DNA among its rows. Clone size and V and J calls follow TCRdb, not the original study. The sample table records about 52,000 distinct CDR3 sequences; roughly a tenth of these occur just once. The top ten clones comprise approximately 16% of the sample.

The CDR3 covers 14 residues, taking in both the cysteine and the phenylalanine. Just CDR3 DNA is preserved here, 42 bases in frame from base 1. V and J are truncated by 2 bases and 7 bases respectively, leaving an intervening sequence of 15 bases. In the germline V gene, CDR1 corresponds to SGHDT and CDR2 to YYEEEE. Sample time point, as interpreted from the label and publication: patch test 3, about 24 weeks after DPC sensitization. The treatment or condition label for this specimen denotes: therapeutic diphenylcyclopropenone sensitization with weekly scalp DPC. At every patch-test visit, the blood draw took place before the patch test was put on. Patients were considered eligible if aged 18 to 70, diagnosed with alopecia and deemed suitable for DPC therapy, and patients were excluded if pregnant. Unfractionated whole blood was collected in Tempus Blood RNA tubes, and total RNA was extracted from that blood.

Specimen: whole blood, collected in connection with sensitization to the hapten diphenylcyclopropenone (DPC). The chain is encoded by TRBV5-6 joined to TRBJ1-2; the D gene cannot be resolved reliably. The origin of this receptor is a woman aged 40 to 50 with alopecia areata. Some clones in this sample may be carry-over from other donors' samples. The CDR3 reads as follows: CASSFGYKKGGYTF. The sequence in DNA is TGTGCCAGCAGCTTTGGGTACAAAAAGGGTGGCTACACCTTC.